This T cell receptor (beta chain) was sequenced for a study of T-cell memory formation after mild COVID-19 (dated by TCRdb to the early 2020s). Context from the whole study: TCR sequence clusters from the two donors were largely donor specific. The cohort comprised two young, previously healthy adult volunteers, one female and one male. T-cell clones expanding and contracting after mild COVID-19 in a couple of donors were tracked by longitudinal TCRalpha and TCRbeta repertoire sequencing. Overall results and qualifications from the work: Some responding clones were found in pre-infection memory, which suggests that pre-existing cross-reactive memory T cells took part in the SARS-CoV-2 response. The second-wave clones that peaked on day 37 were not confirmed to be SARS-CoV-2 specific. From day 15 to 85, contracting clones showed balanced CD4/CD8 phenotypes, whereas a second wave of clones that expanded from day 15 to 37 leaned towards CD4+. Contracting CD4+ clones were located mainly in the CM and EM memory subsets, whereas CD8+ clones were found to be enriched in EMRA. The study covered only a couple of mild cases, and larger cohorts including severe cases with pre-infection samples were considered necessary.

PBMCs were isolated by Ficoll-Paque density gradient centrifugation. On this clonotype itself: Its antigen is still unknown. Base qualities are not provided; no much larger clone lies one nucleotide away.

TCRdb lists the instrument as Illumina NovaSeq 6000. TCRalpha and TCRbeta cDNA libraries were constructed by 5'RACE with constant-segment primers, with sample barcodes and unique molecular identifiers being introduced. Trizol reagent was used to extract RNA from every sample. Amplification of the libraries took two PCR steps, and the second step added a second sample barcode plus Illumina TruSeq adapters. Libraries were sequenced on an Illumina NovaSeq with 2 x 150 bp paired-end reads. The original methods were these. The reads were demultiplexed and collapsed into UMI-guided consensus sequences using migec v1.2.7. Using mixcr v2.1.11, UMI consensuses were aligned to TRA and TRB V and J templates and then assembled into clonotypes. A clonotype was counted as expanded or contracted only if both edgeR and NoisET called the change significant, with noise models trained on biological replicates. For edgeR calls, the thresholds were a false discovery rate-adjusted p below 0.01 and a log2 fold-change of 1. As an exploratory analysis of dynamics, max-normalized trajectories of the 1000 most abundant clonotypes were examined by PCA with hierarchical clustering. Each responding clone was given a CD4 or CD8 phenotype based on the CD4+ and CD8+ repertoires, which had been sequenced separately. TCRdb ran its own pipeline on the public reads, namely fastp trimming at Q25 and MiXCR clone calling, and kept in-frame beta chains. One record per CDR3 amino acid sequence lists the most common genes and DNA. These V and J calls derive from TCRdb rather than the authors' analysis. In all, the sample holds a few hundred thousand distinct CDR3 sequences, and 20% to 25% of those were seen once. The ten largest clones represent approximately 22% of the sample.

Reading from cysteine to phenylalanine, the CDR3 counts 15 amino acids. Only CDR3 DNA remains: 45 bases, in frame from the first base. Between the V and J ends, shortened by 6 bases and 0 bases respectively, the junction contains 13 bases. The sequence was collected from a man in his late teens or twenties who had mild COVID-19 (a few samples of this study predate the infection). The sample titles of this study are shuffled in the database, so cell type and time point are left out; the donor was told from shared clones. The specimen sequenced was PBMCs or a T cell subset sorted from them (not recorded which). The chain uses TRBV12-3 or TRBV12-4 and TRBJ2-3; too little of a D gene remains to name it. The nucleotides read TGTGCCAGCAGCCATGAAATCTCGAGCACAGATACGCAGTATTTT. It translates as CASSHEISSTDTQYF.